This T cell receptor beta chain was found in a study of cytomegalovirus exposure and HLA in healthy donors. The V gene end was trimmed by 6 bases and the J gene end by 0 bases; junction bases not matched to a gene: 3. This CDR3 spans 15 amino acids. Germline V gives CDR1 MGHRA, CDR2 YSYEKL. The PCR employed 60 Vbeta primers together with 13 Jbeta primers. Clones were sequenced by immunoSEQ multiplex PCR, and TCRdb holds only the in-frame ones, with some missing. Of 120,000 or so clones listed, approximately 87% are singletons. This receptor was identified in a man between 18 and 35 years old in good health and CMV-seropositive. V is TRBV4-1 and J is TRBJ2-3; 10 bases agree with TRBD2. Material for sequencing was PBMCs. In DNA, the CDR3 is TGCGCCAGCAGAAATAGCGGGGGGAGCACAGATACGCAGTATTTT. This sequence encodes CASRNSGGSTDTQYF.